The 27 T cell receptor beta chains below come from one sample, sequenced in a study of immune evolution from preneoplasia to lung adenocarcinoma (dated by TCRdb to the early 2020s). The protocol used for the library was the immunoSEQ multiplex PCR assay. TCRdb re-hosts the immuneACCESS table, in-frame sequences only. Its copies lack some clones; in the studies checked, an unresolved V gene accounts for under half of them, and the cause for the rest is not known. The sample data list 3,000 or so clones, and 88% of these were observed just once. Clones ranked in the top ten supply about 4% of the sample. The sample comprised FFPE invasive lung adenocarcinoma tissue. Interpreted using the paper, the cell subset or site label stands for: frankly invasive lung adenocarcinoma (ADC). Every receptor here comes from a person aged 70 to 85 with invasive lung adenocarcinoma.

This chain uses TRBV7-6 with TRBJ2-7; D is possibly TRBD1 (6 bases). Germline V gene data show CDR1 as SGHVS and CDR2 as FNYEAQ. V was pared by 4 bases and J by 2 bases, with 24 bases between. This CDR3 comprises 18 residues. CDR3 sequence reads: CASSSTPRVRQDTYEQYF. The CDR3 region has the DNA TGTGCCAGCAGCTCTACCCCACGCGTTAGACAGGATACCTACGAGCAGTACTTC.

The chain employs TRBV6-1 and TRBJ1-1; no firm D call. Germline V gene lookup returns CDR1 MNHNS and CDR2 SASEGT. Trimming removed 0 bases from V and 6 bases from J, with 5 bases in between. The CDR3 is 12 residues long. The CDR3 loop is CASSEARAEAFF. As DNA, the CDR3 is TGTGCCAGCAGTGAAGCGCGCGCTGAAGCTTTCTTT.

Points on this clone: A read error may account for a junction end that differs from germline. This chain uses TRBV30 with TRBJ1-2; maybe TRBD1 (6 bases). Germline-derived CDR1 and CDR2 are GTSNPN and SVGIG (reference sequence). The CDR3 runs 12 residues. The CDR3 DNA reads TGTGCCTGGAGGGATGCCCGACAGGTCCCCAACTTC. It translates to CAWRDARQVPNF.

The V and J genes are TRBV9 and TRBJ1-4; 7 bases agree with TRBD1. Germline CDR1 SGDLS, CDR2 YYNGEE. J lost 3 bases, V lost 4 bases, and 6 bases had no gene match. The CDR3 consists of 15 residues. The CDR3 sequence is CASSSQGGSNEKLFF. The CDR3 DNA reads as TGTGCCAGCAGCTCCCAGGGGGGATCTAATGAAAAACTGTTTTTT.

The chain combines TRBV2 with TRBJ2-7; D perhaps matches TRBD1 (6 bases). CDR1 is SNHLY and CDR2 is FYNNEI in the germline V gene. The CDR3 has 12 residues. Trimming cost V 6 bases and J 1 base, with 7 bases left between them. The CDR3 bases are TGTGCCAGCAGACAGGGTTCCTACGAGCAGTACTTC. Translating it yields CASRQGSYEQYF. Full variable domain (rest looked up from reference TRBV2 and TRBJ2-7): EPEVTQTPSHQVTQMGQEVILRCVPISNHLYFYWYRQILGQKVEFLVSFYNNEISEKSEIFDDQFSVERPDGSNFTLKIRSTKLEDSAMYFCASRQGSYEQYFGPGTRLTVT.

The chain uses TRBV5-6 and TRBJ2-7; TRBD2 matches 14 bases. The V segment lost 3 bases and the J segment 3 bases; nucleotides outside the gene matches: 11. Germline V CDR1 and CDR2: SGHDT, YYEEEE. This CDR3 region has 18 residues. The CDR3 sequence is CASSWRTSGRPPVYEQYF. DNA for the CDR3: TGTGCCAGCAGCTGGAGGACTAGCGGGAGGCCCCCGGTCTACGAGCAGTACTTC.

This clone showed up just once. V usage is TRBV7-9 and J usage is TRBJ2-1; 10 bases fit TRBD2. The trim removed 0 bases at V and 4 bases at J, leaving 9 bases unmatched. The CDR3 has 18 amino acids. CDR1 is SEHNR, CDR2 FQNEAQ, per germline (reference sequence). CDR3 in DNA: TGTGCCAGCAGCTTAGCCCGAGCGGGGGGGCATTCGTACAATGAGCAGTTCTTC. It encodes CASSLARAGGHSYNEQFF.

The chain recombines TRBV6-1 with TRBJ1-2; perhaps TRBD1 as D (5 bases). V was trimmed by 1 base and J by 2 bases, leaving 5 bases between them. This CDR3 comprises 13 residues. Per the germline V gene, CDR1 is MNHNS and CDR2 is SASEGT. The CDR3 region has the DNA TGTGCCAGCAGTGAAGGACAGAACTATGGCTACACCTTC. Residues: CASSEGQNYGYTF.

A single count supports this clone. This chain joins TRBV28 and TRBJ2-7; TRBD1 aligns across 10 bases. V lost 4 bases and J lost 1; bases outside the gene matches: 4. Germline lookup yields CDR1 MDHEN and CDR2 SYDVKM. The CDR3 spans 15 residues. CDR3 protein: CASSSPGQGSYEQYF. The CDR3 coding sequence is TGTGCCAGCAGTTCTCCGGGACAGGGGTCCTACGAGCAGTACTTC. Using reference TRBV28 and TRBJ2-7 for the parts outside the CDR3, the full variable domain is DVKVTQSSRYLVKRTGEKVFLECVQDMDHENMFWYRQDPGLGLRLIYFSYDVKMKEKGDIPEGYSVSREKKERFSLILESASTNQTSMYLCASSSPGQGSYEQYFGPGTRLTVT.

The V call is TRBV27, the J call TRBJ2-7; 7 nucleotides line up with TRBD1. The CDR3 length is 16 residues. J gave up 3 bases and V 6 bases, and 14 bases lay outside the gene matches. Germline lookup yields CDR1 MNHEY and CDR2 SMNVEV (reference sequence). For the CDR3, the DNA is TGTGCCAGCAGCCGCCGAACAGGGGAAGGAATCTACGAGCAGTACTTC. Its translation is CASSRRTGEGIYEQYF.

This clone was detected only a few times. The CDR3: CASSIGTGGGQPQHF. CDR3 nucleotide sequence: TGTGCCAGTAGTATAGGGACAGGGGGAGGGCAGCCCCAGCATTTT. V is TRBV19 and J is TRBJ1-5; 10 nucleotides line up with TRBD1. The CDR3 spans 15 residues. CDR1 LNHDA and CDR2 SQIVND come from the germline V gene (reference sequence). J lost 7 bases, V lost 1 base, and 4 bases had no gene match. The full variable domain, its missing parts supplied by reference TRBV19 and TRBJ1-5, is DGGITQSPKYLFRKEGQNVTLSCEQNLNHDAMYWYRQDPGQGLRLIYYSQIVNDFQKGDIAEGYSVSREKKESFPLTVTSAQKNPTAFYLCASSIGTGGGQPQHFGDGTRLSIL.

V and J are TRBV7-2 and TRBJ2-3; 8 bases agree with TRBD2. This CDR3 has 16 residues. CDR1 and CDR2 from the germline V gene are SGHTA and FQGNSA. V gave up 2 bases and J gave up 6 bases; unmatched junction bases: 10. CDR3 bases: TGTGCCAGCAGCTTACCACCGGGAGGGCCCCTGGATACGCAGTATTTT. Residues: CASSLPPGGPLDTQYF.

This rearrangement joins TRBV6-1 to TRBJ1-5; no definite D call. V gave up 0 bases and J gave up 0 bases, with 6 bases separating them. CDR1 and CDR2 from the germline V gene are MNHNS and SASEGT. This CDR3 has 15 amino acids. Here the CDR3 reads CASSEAEYSNQPQHF. CDR3 coding DNA: TGTGCCAGCAGTGAAGCGGAATATAGCAATCAGCCCCAGCATTTT.

For the CDR3, the DNA is TGCGCCAGCAGCTACTCGGGACAGGGAGGGTACACCGGGGAGCTGTTTTTT. Translated: CASSYSGQGGYTGELFF. V is TRBV5-1 and J is TRBJ2-2; 9 nucleotides agree with TRBD1. This CDR3 spans 17 amino acids. Germline CDR1 is SGHRS and CDR2 is YFSETQ. J lost 3 bases, V lost 3 bases, and 9 bases had no gene match.

The V call is TRBV5-1, the J call TRBJ1-4; D remains unclear. The germline V gene encodes CDR1 SGHRS and CDR2 YFSETQ. The V end was cut by 0 bases, the J end by 4 bases, with 7 bases between. The CDR3 is made up of 14 amino acids. The CDR3 region is CASSLGARNEKLFF. The CDR3 DNA sequence: TGCGCCAGCAGCTTGGGCGCCCGTAATGAAAAACTGTTTTTT.

The V and J genes are TRBV6-5 and TRBJ2-1; TRBD2 matches at 7 bases. This CDR3 is built from 15 residues. In germline, CDR1 is MNHEY, CDR2 SVGAGI. J was trimmed by 6 bases and V by 2 bases; bases with no gene match: 7. CDR3 sequence: CASSYTGGGSNEQFF. DNA for the CDR3: TGTGCCAGCAGTTACACGGGGGGTGGGAGCAATGAGCAGTTCTTC.

This clone was observed once. The rearrangement links TRBV27 to TRBJ2-2, with 8 bases matching TRBD1. Per germline, CDR1 MNHEY and CDR2 SMNVEV (reference sequence). This CDR3 has 14 amino acids. The J segment lost 8 bases and the V segment lost 5 bases, leaving 7 bases of the junction unmatched. In DNA, the CDR3 is TGTGCCAGCAGTCCGAGGACAGGGAAGGGGGAGCTGTTTTTT. Its translation is CASSPRTGKGELFF.

The chain couples TRBV5-6 to TRBJ2-7; D gene uncertain. Between the trimmed V and J ends, which lost 1 base and 0 bases, there was a span of 2 bases. CDR3 length: 12 residues. CDR1 is SGHDT, CDR2 YYEEEE, per germline. DNA for the CDR3: TGTGCCAGCAGCTTGATCTCCTACGAGCAGTACTTC. Residues: CASSLISYEQYF.

This clone was counted between two and nine times. The gene calls are TRBV5-8 and TRBJ2-5; D unresolved. V lost 0 bases and J 4 bases, leaving 10 bases between the germline ends. CDR3 length: 14 amino acids. The germline V gene encodes CDR1 SGHTS and CDR2 YDEGEE. The CDR3 nucleotides read TGTGCCAGCAGCTTGGATCTGGGGTCAGAGACCCAGTACTTC. Its translation: CASSLDLGSETQYF.

This chain uses TRBV28 with TRBJ1-2; D is uncertain. In germline, CDR1 is MDHEN, CDR2 SYDVKM. This CDR3 has 13 amino acids. Trimming removed 6 bases from V and 8 bases from J, with 16 bases in between. The CDR3 bases are TGTGCCAGCAGAGCCGACCTAACCGGGGGCTACACCTTC. Translated: CASRADLTGGYTF.

The gene calls are TRBV6-5 and TRBJ2-1; D might be TRBD1 or TRBD2, each matching 6 bases. Trimming removed 4 bases from V and 2 bases from J, with 12 bases in between. Germline CDR1 is MNHEY and CDR2 is SVGAGI. CDR3 length equals 15 residues. CDR3 in amino acids: CASSLRGRPYNEQFF. In DNA, the CDR3 is TGTGCCAGCAGTTTACGGGGGCGACCCTACAATGAGCAGTTCTTC.

The chain is built from TRBV14 and TRBJ2-7; no clear D. CDR1 SGHDN and CDR2 FVKESK come from the germline V gene. The V and J ends lost 4 bases and 0 bases respectively, with 10 bases between them. This CDR3 has 14 residues. The CDR3 region has the DNA TGTGCCAGCAGCCTTCGACTGGCCTCCTACGAGCAGTACTTC. The encoded protein is CASSLRLASYEQYF.

The genes are TRBV6-6 and TRBJ2-5; no definite D call. This CDR3 has 13 amino acids. V lost 2 bases, J lost 9 bases, and 13 bases lay in between. The germline V gene has CDR1 MNHNY and CDR2 SVGAGI (reference sequence). The CDR3 loop is CASSYDPGDAQYF. The CDR3 DNA sequence: TGTGCCAGCAGTTACGATCCTGGCGACGCCCAGTACTTC.

This clone has a single count. The chain employs TRBV5-1 and TRBJ2-1; D is unresolved. V dropped 1 base and J dropped 4 bases, with 6 bases sitting between them. This CDR3 has 13 amino acids. In germline, CDR1 is SGHRS, CDR2 YFSETQ. CDR3 nucleotides: TGCGCCAGCAGCTTGTCCCCGTACAATGAGCAGTTCTTC. It translates to CASSLSPYNEQFF.

In nucleotides, the CDR3 is TGTGCCAGCAGCACGTACAGGGACCTGAACTTATACAATGAGCAGTTCTTC. The encoded protein is CASSTYRDLNLYNEQFF. J is TRBJ2-1 and V is TRBV14; possible D gene TRBD1, 6 bases. Germline V gene lookup returns CDR1 SGHDN and CDR2 FVKESK. The CDR3 sequence is 17 residues long. V lost 5 bases to trimming and J lost 4 bases, with 21 bases between them.

J is TRBJ2-7 and V is TRBV7-8; 7 bases fit TRBD1. This CDR3 region has 15 residues. J gave up 0 bases and V 5 bases, and 7 bases lay outside the gene matches. The germline CDR1 and CDR2 sequences are SGHVS and FQNEAQ. The CDR3 DNA is TGTGCCAGCAGCACCAGACAGGGACCCTCCTACGAGCAGTACTTC. It yields the protein CASSTRQGPSYEQYF. Using reference TRBV7-8 and TRBJ2-7 for the parts outside the CDR3, the full variable domain is GAGVSQSPRYKVAKRGQDVALRCDPISGHVSLFWYQQALGQGPEFLTYFQNEAQLDKSGLPSDRFFAERPEGSVSTLKIQRTQQEDSAVYLCASSTRQGPSYEQYFGPGTRLTVT.

This clone was counted only a few times. The V call is TRBV19, the J call TRBJ1-1; TRBD1 matches 7 bases. CDR1 and CDR2 (germline): LNHDA, SQIVND (reference sequence). The CDR3 sequence is 14 residues long. J lost 1 base, V lost 6 bases, and 5 bases had no gene match. The CDR3 here is CASSWTGQNTEAFF. The CDR3 nucleotides are TGTGCCAGTAGCTGGACAGGTCAGAACACTGAAGCTTTCTTT. Using reference TRBV19 and TRBJ1-1 for the parts outside the CDR3, the full variable domain is DGGITQSPKYLFRKEGQNVTLSCEQNLNHDAMYWYRQDPGQGLRLIYYSQIVNDFQKGDIAEGYSVSREKKESFPLTVTSAQKNPTAFYLCASSWTGQNTEAFFGQGTRLTVV.